This TCR beta chain comes out of a study of human thymus T cells. Corrective cardiac surgery supplied the resected thymus tissue. Germline CDR1 and CDR2: SGHTA and FQGNSA. The CDR3 has 17 residues. Trimming took off 2 bases at V and 7 bases at J, with 18 bases between the two ends. Clones were read by immunoSEQ multiplex PCR, and TCRdb kept only the in-frame ones, dropping some. This sample has roughly 130,000 clones, with around 94% found just once. Specimen: thymus tissue. This TCR derives from a boy less than two years old with a congenital heart defect but otherwise immunologically healthy. The J gene is TRBJ1-6, the V gene TRBV7-2; D is ambiguous. The CDR3 is CASSLRVLNPGNSPLHF. CDR3 sequence (DNA): TGTGCCAGCAGCTTAAGGGTTTTGAATCCTGGAAATTCACCCCTCCACTTT. The variable domain in full, with the rest retrieved from reference TRBV7-2 and TRBJ1-6, is GAGVSQSPSNKVTEKGKDVELRCDPISGHTALYWYRQSLGQGLEFLIYFQGNSAPDKSGLPSDRFSAERTGGSVSTLTIQRTQQEDSAVYLCASSLRVLNPGNSPLHFGNGTRLTVT.